This T cell receptor beta chain was obtained from a study of cytomegalovirus exposure and HLA in healthy donors. Overall study findings and caveats: The classifier reportedly diagnosed cytomegalovirus status with high specificity and sensitivity. One cluster of highly shared sequence variants probably arose as a sequencing artifact.

Researchers ran the PCR with 60 Vbeta and 13 Jbeta primers. Clones were sequenced by immunoSEQ multiplex PCR, and TCRdb holds only the in-frame ones, with some missing. The table lists 170,000 or so clones, around four fifths of them singletons. This clone is a singleton in its sample. Its target is not known. The TCR was taken from a woman in her 50s in good health and CMV-seropositive. Sequenced sample: PBMCs.

The CDR3 DNA is TGTGCCAGCAGCCCACGAAGGACAGCGGGGGAGACCCAGTACTTC. Encoded protein: CASSPRRTAGETQYF. The rearrangement joins TRBV7-2 to TRBJ2-5; tentative D call: TRBD2 (7 bases). The CDR3 is 15 residues long. From germline, CDR1 is SGHTA and CDR2 FQGNSA. The V gene lost 5 bases and the J gene lost 5 bases, with 18 bases spanning the gap.